The 22 T cell receptor beta chains in this list originate from one sample, sequenced in a study of post-analysis software for immune sequencing data. General study points: Relative to controls, patients had a few TRBV segments at higher frequency, with TRBV5-6, TRBV5-1 and TRBV20-1 among these.

The authors incorporated unique molecular identifiers into the TCR beta cDNA libraries. Each CDR3 protein is one row after TCRdb ran MiXCR on the PCR reads. The sample has around 440,000 distinct CDR3 sequences, nearly 45% seen once. These TCRs are of unknown antigen specificity. Sequenced input: blood. The source is a girl aged 10-17 years with multiple sclerosis.

This clonotype was observed a few times. The gene calls are TRBV20-1 and TRBJ1-5, with D possibly being TRBD1 (5 bases). CDR3 length: 14 amino acids. The V and J ends lost 1 base and 2 bases respectively, with 9 bases between them. Germline CDR1 and CDR2: DFQATT and SNEGSKA (reference sequence). For the CDR3, the DNA is TGCAGTGCTAGAGGGGGACGGGGCAATCAGCCCCAGCATTTT. It specifies CSARGGRGNQPQHF.

The chain uses TRBV6-1 and TRBJ1-5; tentative D call: TRBD1 (5 bases). CDR3 size: 14 residues. Trimming shortened V by 0 bases and J by 7 bases, and 10 bases separated the two germline ends. Germline CDR1 reads MNHNS; CDR2 reads SASEGT. For the CDR3, the DNA is TGTGCCAGCAGTGAAGCTTCAGGGTGGCAGCCCCAGCATTTT. Translated: CASSEASGWQPQHF.

This clonotype was detected many times. V usage is TRBV3-1 and J usage is TRBJ2-1; D possibly corresponds to TRBD2 (5 bases). Germline V gives CDR1 LGHDT, CDR2 YNNKEL (reference sequence). V lost 3 bases and J lost 8, with 8 bases in between. The CDR3 contains 12 residues. The CDR3 protein is CASSQGVDEQFF. The DNA for the CDR3 is TGTGCCAGCAGCCAGGGAGTAGATGAGCAGTTCTTC.

This chain joins TRBV7-2 and TRBJ2-1; 12 nucleotides align to TRBD2. The germline V gene has CDR1 SGHTA and CDR2 FQGNSA. J lost 11 bases, V lost 1 base, and 6 bases had no gene match. There are 15 residues in the CDR3. Here the CDR3 reads CASSLGASGRAQQFF. Here the CDR3 DNA reads TGTGCCAGCAGCTTAGGGGCTAGCGGGAGGGCACAGCAGTTCTTC. The full variable domain, completed using reference TRBV7-2 and TRBJ2-1, is GAGVSQSPSNKVTEKGKDVELRCDPISGHTALYWYRQSLGQGLEFLIYFQGNSAPDKSGLPSDRFSAERTGGSVSTLTIQRTQQEDSAVYLCASSLGASGRAQQFFGPGTRLTVL.

The chain has TRBV20-1 and TRBJ2-1, with unresolved D. Per the germline V gene, CDR1 is DFQATT and CDR2 is SNEGSKA (reference sequence). V was clipped by 5 bases and J by 0 bases, with 14 bases between them. The CDR3 consists of 15 residues. The CDR3 DNA is TGCAGTGCTCCTGTGACCCACTCCTCCTACAATGAGCAGTTCTTC. Protein: CSAPVTHSSYNEQFF.

The J gene is TRBJ2-7, the V gene TRBV18; the match to TRBD2 covers 12 bases. The CDR3 is made up of 14 amino acids. Germline CDR1 is KGHSH and CDR2 is LQKENI. The trim removed 7 bases at V and 0 bases at J, leaving 1 base unmatched. The CDR3 DNA reads as TGTGCCAGCTTGACTAGCGGGAGCTCCTACGAGCAGTACTTC. Protein sequence: CASLTSGSSYEQYF.

The chain is built from TRBV29-1 and TRBJ1-4; D is uncertain. Germline V gene sequence: CDR1 SQVTM, CDR2 ANQGSEA. V gave up 6 bases and J gave up 8 bases, with 10 bases separating them. The CDR3 length is 11 residues. CDR3 nucleotides: TGCAGCGTGGCACACGGCGAAAAACTGTTTTTT. Amino acids: CSVAHGEKLFF. Variable domain in full (rest from reference TRBV29-1 and TRBJ1-4): SAVISQKPSRDICQRGTSLTIQCQVDSQVTMMFWYRQQPGQSLTLIATANQGSEATYESGFVIDKFPISRPNLTFSTLTVSNMSPEDSSIYLCSVAHGEKLFFGSGTQLSVL.

The chain joins TRBV7-8 to TRBJ2-5; TRBD2 aligns across 7 bases. V lost 1 base to trimming and J lost 0 bases; unmatched junction nucleotides: 5. Germline CDR1 reads SGHVS; CDR2 reads FQNEAQ. The CDR3 sequence is 16 residues long. CDR3 amino acids: CASSLGPSGHQETQYF. In nucleotides, the CDR3 is TGTGCCAGCAGCTTAGGGCCTAGCGGCCACCAAGAGACCCAGTACTTC.

To note about this clonotype: Mismatch with germline at one junction end may stem from a read error. This chain connects TRBV7-2 to TRBJ1-1; D gene unclear. In germline, CDR1 is SGHTA, CDR2 FQGNSA. CDR3 length equals 14 residues. CDR3 bases: TGTGCCAGCAGCCCCCCGGATGGGAACACTGAATCTTTCTTT. This encodes CASSPPDGNTESFF.

This clonotype showed up just a few times. The junction departs from germline at one end; a sequencing error may be responsible. The chain joins TRBV28 to TRBJ1-1; D gene uncertain. The CDR3 covers 13 residues. The germline gives CDR1 MDHEN, CDR2 SYDVKM. The CDR3 reads CASTPQVNTAAFF. CDR3 nucleotide sequence: TGTGCCAGCACCCCTCAGGTGAACACTGCAGCTTTCTTT.

This clonotype was observed many times. Germline is not matched at one junction end, which may reflect a read error. The rearrangement joins TRBV5-1 to TRBJ2-5; unclear D gene. CDR1 is SGHRS, CDR2 YFSETQ, per germline. This CDR3 spans 12 amino acids. CDR3 sequence reads: CASSSPQETQYF. CDR3 coding DNA: TGTGCCAGCAGTTCCCCCCAAGAGACCCAGTACTTC.

This chain connects TRBV3-1 to TRBJ1-4; D not resolved. The germline gives CDR1 LGHDT, CDR2 YNNKEL (reference sequence). The ends were cut back, 4 bases at V and 4 bases at J, with 10 bases in the middle. The CDR3 covers 14 residues. In DNA form, the CDR3 reads TGTGCCAGCAGCCCCCGGTCGGGTAATGAAAAACTGTTTTTT. Translating gives CASSPRSGNEKLFF.

The chain employs TRBV5-5 and TRBJ1-1, with TRBD1 identical over 10 bases. The CDR3 length is 18 residues. The ends lost 4 bases at V and 1 base at J; junction bases unmatched: 13. CDR1 and CDR2 from the germline V gene are SGHKS and YYEKEE (reference sequence). The DNA for the CDR3 is TGTGCCAGCAGCCTGGGAATCCGGGACAGGGGCCCGAACACTGAAGCTTTCTTT. Protein sequence: CASSLGIRDRGPNTEAFF.

This clonotype was counted once. The chain is built from TRBV6-5 and TRBJ2-1, with D unclear. CDR1 and CDR2 from the germline V gene are MNHEY and SVGAGI. With 7 bases removed from V and 5 bases from J, the gap between germline ends came to 12 bases. CDR3 size: 13 residues. The CDR3 DNA reads TGTGCCAGCAAAAAACTAACAAACAATGAGCAGTTCTTC. As protein: CASKKLTNNEQFF.

The rearrangement joins TRBV4-1 to TRBJ1-4; D not certain. V lost 4 bases and J 7 bases, leaving 10 bases between the germline ends. There are 13 residues in the CDR3. From germline, CDR1 is MGHRA and CDR2 YSYEKL. Written as DNA, the CDR3 is TGCGCCAGCAGCCCTTCGCGACCTGAAAAACTGTTTTTT. Translating it yields CASSPSRPEKLFF.

The chain uses TRBV24-1 and TRBJ2-5; D remains unclear. The germline gives CDR1 KGHDR, CDR2 SFDVKD. V shed 9 bases and J shed 2 bases, with 12 bases lying between them. CDR3 length: 13 residues. In nucleotides, the CDR3 is TGTGCCACCGGCGACGGGCCGCAAGAGACCCAGTACTTC. It yields the protein CATGDGPQETQYF.

This chain connects TRBV14 to TRBJ1-2; no clear D gene. This CDR3 region has 13 residues. Germline loops: CDR1 SGHDN, CDR2 FVKESK. V was cut by 4 bases and J by 2 bases, with 8 bases left in between. Here the CDR3 DNA reads TGTGCCAGCAGCCCCTCCCAAAACTATGGCTACACCTTC. Residues: CASSPSQNYGYTF. The full variable domain, with the rest looked up from reference TRBV14 and TRBJ1-2, is EAGVTQFPSHSVIEKGQTVTLRCDPISGHDNLYWYRRVMGKEIKFLLHFVKESKQDESGMPNNRFLAERTGGTYSTLKVQPAELEDSGVYFCASSPSQNYGYTFGSGTRLTVV.

This clonotype has a handful of counts. V is TRBV12-3 or TRBV12-4 and J is TRBJ2-1, with D unclear. The CDR3 totals 15 residues. The V end lost 6 bases, the J end lost 3 bases, and 15 bases lay between the germline ends. DNA of the CDR3: TGTGCCAGCAGCCAGAGCCTGTTTGACTACAATGAGCAGTTCTTC. This encodes CASSQSLFDYNEQFF.

This clonotype was counted a few times. The chain couples TRBV30 to TRBJ2-7; D remains unclear. CDR1 and CDR2 (germline): GTSNPN, SVGIG (reference sequence). Trimming took 2 bases from V and 1 from J, leaving 9 bases between them. CDR3 length: 13 residues. CDR3 amino acids: CAWSKGSSYEQYF. The DNA of the CDR3 is TGTGCCTGGAGTAAGGGCTCTTCCTACGAGCAGTACTTC.

The chain links TRBV4-2 to TRBJ2-7; D not certain. The CDR3 runs to 16 residues. Germline loops: CDR1 LGHNA, CDR2 YNFKEQ. V lost 1 base and J lost 0, with 13 bases in between. CDR3 protein: CASSQGLGMSSYEQYF. The CDR3 bases are TGTGCCAGCAGCCAAGGATTGGGTATGAGCTCCTACGAGCAGTACTTC.

The chain combines TRBV28 with TRBJ2-5; TRBD1 is a possible D gene (5 bases). The CDR3 runs to 13 residues. The germline V and J ends were trimmed by 7 bases and 5 bases, with 14 bases remaining between them. Looked up from germline, CDR1 is MDHEN and CDR2 is SYDVKM. This chain's CDR3 is CASTMTVGETQYF. The CDR3 nucleotides read TGTGCCAGCACAATGACAGTTGGGGAGACCCAGTACTTC.

V gene TRBV28 combines with J gene TRBJ1-5; possible D gene TRBD1, 5 bases. The CDR3 length is 16 residues. Germline values: CDR1 MDHEN, CDR2 SYDVKM. Trimming shortened V by 1 base and J by 4 bases, and 14 bases separated the two germline ends. The CDR3 is CASSLYKTAFNQPQHF. DNA of the CDR3: TGTGCCAGCAGTTTATATAAGACAGCTTTTAATCAGCCCCAGCATTTT.